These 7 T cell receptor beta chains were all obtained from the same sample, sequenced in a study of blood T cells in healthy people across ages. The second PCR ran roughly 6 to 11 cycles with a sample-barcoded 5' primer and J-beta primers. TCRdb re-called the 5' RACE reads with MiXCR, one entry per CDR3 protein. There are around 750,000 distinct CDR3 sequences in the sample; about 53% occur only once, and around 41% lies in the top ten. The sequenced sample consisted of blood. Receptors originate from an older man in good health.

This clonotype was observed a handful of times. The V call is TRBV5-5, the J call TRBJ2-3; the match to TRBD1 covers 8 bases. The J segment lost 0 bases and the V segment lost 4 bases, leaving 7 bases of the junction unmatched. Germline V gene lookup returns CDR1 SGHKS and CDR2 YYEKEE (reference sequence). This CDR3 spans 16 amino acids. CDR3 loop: CASSLEDRVSTDTQYF. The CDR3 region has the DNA TGTGCCAGCAGCCTAGAGGACAGGGTTAGCACAGATACGCAGTATTTT. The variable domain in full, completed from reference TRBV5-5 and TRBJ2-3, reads DAGVTQSPTHLIKTRGQQVTLRCSPISGHKSVSWYQQVLGQGPQFIFQYYEKEERGRGNFPDRFSARQFPNYSSELNVNALLLGDSALYLCASSLEDRVSTDTQYFGPGTRLTVL.

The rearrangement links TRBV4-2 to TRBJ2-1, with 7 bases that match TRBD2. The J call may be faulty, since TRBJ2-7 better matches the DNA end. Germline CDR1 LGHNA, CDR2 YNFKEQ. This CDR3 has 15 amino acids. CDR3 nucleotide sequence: TGTGCCAGCAGCCAAGGAAGCCGGGACTACAATGAGCAGTACTTC. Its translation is CASSQGSRDYNEQYF.

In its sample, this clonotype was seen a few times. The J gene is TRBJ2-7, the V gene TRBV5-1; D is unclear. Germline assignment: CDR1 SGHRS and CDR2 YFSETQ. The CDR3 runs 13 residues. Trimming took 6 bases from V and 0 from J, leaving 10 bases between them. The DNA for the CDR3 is TGCGCCAGCAACCAGGACGACTCCTACGAGCAGTACTTC. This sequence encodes CASNQDDSYEQYF.

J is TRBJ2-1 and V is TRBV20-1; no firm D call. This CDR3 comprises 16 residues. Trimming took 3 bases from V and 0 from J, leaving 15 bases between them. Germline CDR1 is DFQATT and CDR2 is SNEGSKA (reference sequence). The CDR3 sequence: CSASKFEEFSYNEQFF. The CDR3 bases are TGCAGTGCTAGTAAGTTTGAGGAGTTCTCCTACAATGAGCAGTTCTTC.

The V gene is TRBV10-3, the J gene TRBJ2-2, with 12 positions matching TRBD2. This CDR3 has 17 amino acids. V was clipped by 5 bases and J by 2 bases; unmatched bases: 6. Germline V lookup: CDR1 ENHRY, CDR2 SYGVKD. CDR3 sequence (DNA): TGTGCCATCAGTCGCGGACTAGCGGGGACTAACACCGGGGAGCTGTTTTTT. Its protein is CAISRGLAGTNTGELFF.

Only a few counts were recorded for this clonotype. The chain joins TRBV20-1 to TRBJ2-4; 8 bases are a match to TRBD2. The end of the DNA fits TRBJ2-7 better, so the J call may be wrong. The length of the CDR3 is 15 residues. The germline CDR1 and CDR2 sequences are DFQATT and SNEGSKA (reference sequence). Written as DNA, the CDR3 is TGCAGTGCCCTACCGATAGTAGCGGGACACACCGAGCAGTACTTC. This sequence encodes CSALPIVAGHTEQYF.

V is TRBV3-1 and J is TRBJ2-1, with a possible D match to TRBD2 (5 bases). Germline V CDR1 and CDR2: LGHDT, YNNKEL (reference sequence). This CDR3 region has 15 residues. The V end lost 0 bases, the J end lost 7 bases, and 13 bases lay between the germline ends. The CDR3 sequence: CASSQDTRPTNEQFF. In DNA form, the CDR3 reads TGTGCCAGCAGCCAAGATACTAGACCTACAAATGAGCAGTTCTTC.